The present entry profiles one TCR beta chain with its context. The data are from a study of T cell changes during pregnancy in multiple sclerosis. Method: immunoSEQ multiplex PCR; TCRdb's copy keeps in-frame clones and lacks some. The sample contains around 34,000 clones, about nine tenths of which appear only once. The germline V gene has CDR1 MDHEN and CDR2 SYDVKM. CDR3 length: 15 amino acids. J lost 1 base, V lost 5 bases, and 3 bases had no gene match. The source was CD8+ T cells from peripheral blood mononuclear cells, collected in the first trimester of pregnancy. The chain is built from TRBV28 and TRBJ2-1; 9 nucleotides agree with TRBD1. The receptor was isolated from a female donor with multiple sclerosis, enrolled in a pregnancy study. The CDR3, as DNA: TGTGCCAGCAGTCGCGGGACAGGGTCCTACAATGAGCAGTTCTTC. It translates to CASSRGTGSYNEQFF.